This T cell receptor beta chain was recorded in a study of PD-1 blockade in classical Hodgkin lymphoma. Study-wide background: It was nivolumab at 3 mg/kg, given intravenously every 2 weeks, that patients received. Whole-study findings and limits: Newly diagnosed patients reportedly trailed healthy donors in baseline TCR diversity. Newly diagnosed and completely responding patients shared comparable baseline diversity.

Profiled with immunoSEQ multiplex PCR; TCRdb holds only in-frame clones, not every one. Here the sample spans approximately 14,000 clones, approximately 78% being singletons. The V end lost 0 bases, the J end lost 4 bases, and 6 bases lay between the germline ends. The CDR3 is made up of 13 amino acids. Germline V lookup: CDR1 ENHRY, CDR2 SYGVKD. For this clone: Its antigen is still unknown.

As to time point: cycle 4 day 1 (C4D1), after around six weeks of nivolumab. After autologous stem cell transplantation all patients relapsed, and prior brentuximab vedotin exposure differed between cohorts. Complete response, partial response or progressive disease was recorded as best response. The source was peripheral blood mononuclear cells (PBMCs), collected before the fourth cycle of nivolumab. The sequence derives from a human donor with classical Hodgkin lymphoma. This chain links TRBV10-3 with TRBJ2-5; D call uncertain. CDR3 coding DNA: TGTGCCATCAGTGAGTCGTCTGGAGAGACCCAGTACTTC. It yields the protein CAISESSGETQYF.